This T cell receptor (beta chain) was found in a study of blood T cells in healthy people across ages. Trimming stripped 0 bases from V and 6 bases from J, with 12 bases between. The CDR3 covers 15 residues. Germline CDR1 MGHRA, CDR2 YSYEKL. A second PCR of roughly 6 to 12 cycles used a sample-barcoded 5' primer and a J-beta primer mix. TCRdb called the 5' RACE reads again in MiXCR, with one record for every CDR3 protein. This table has over 950,000 distinct CDR3 sequences, 51% appearing once. No fewer than 7 million PBMCs went into each sample. This clonotype was counted only a few times. The source is a woman aged 60-70 years in good health. The gene calls are TRBV4-1 and TRBJ2-1; D perhaps matches TRBD1 (5 bases). The sample taken for sequencing was blood. The CDR3 loop is CASSQDPQGSNEQFF. For the CDR3, the DNA is TGCGCCAGCAGCCAAGATCCCCAGGGTAGCAATGAGCAGTTCTTC.